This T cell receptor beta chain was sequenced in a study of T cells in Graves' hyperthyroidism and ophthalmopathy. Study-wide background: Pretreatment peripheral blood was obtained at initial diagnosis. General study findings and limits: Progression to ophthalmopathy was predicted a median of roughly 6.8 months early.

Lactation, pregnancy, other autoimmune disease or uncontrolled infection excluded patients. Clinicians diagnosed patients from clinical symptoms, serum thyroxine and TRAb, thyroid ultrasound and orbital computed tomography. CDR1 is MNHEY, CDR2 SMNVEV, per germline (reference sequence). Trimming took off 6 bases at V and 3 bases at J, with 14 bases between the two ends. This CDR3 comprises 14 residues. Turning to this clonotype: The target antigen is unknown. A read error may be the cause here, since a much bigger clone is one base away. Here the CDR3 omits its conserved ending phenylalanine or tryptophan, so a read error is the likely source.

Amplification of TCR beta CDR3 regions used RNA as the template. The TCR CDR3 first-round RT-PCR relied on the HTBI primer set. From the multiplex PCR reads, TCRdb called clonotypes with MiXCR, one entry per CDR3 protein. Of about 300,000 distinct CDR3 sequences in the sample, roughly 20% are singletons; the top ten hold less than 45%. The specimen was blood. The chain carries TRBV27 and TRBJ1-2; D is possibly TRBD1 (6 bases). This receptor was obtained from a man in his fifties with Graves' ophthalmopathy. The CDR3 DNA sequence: TGTGCCAGCAGAACCGGGGGGCTCGACTATGGCTACACCCTC. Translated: CASRTGGLDYGYTL.